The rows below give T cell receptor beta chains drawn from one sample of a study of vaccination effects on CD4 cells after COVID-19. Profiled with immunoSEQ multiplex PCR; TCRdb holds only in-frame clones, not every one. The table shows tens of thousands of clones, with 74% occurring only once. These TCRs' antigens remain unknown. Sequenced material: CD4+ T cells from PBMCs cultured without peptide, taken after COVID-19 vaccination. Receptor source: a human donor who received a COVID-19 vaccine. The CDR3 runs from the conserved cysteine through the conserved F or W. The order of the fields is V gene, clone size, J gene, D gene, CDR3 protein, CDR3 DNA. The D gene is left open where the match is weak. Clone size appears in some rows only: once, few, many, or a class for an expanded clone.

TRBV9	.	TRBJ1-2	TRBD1	CASSVAEGAPYGYTF	TGTGCCAGCAGCGTAGCGGAGGGGGCCCCCTATGGCTACACCTTC
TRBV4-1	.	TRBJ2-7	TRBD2	CASSQDPGLASYEQYF	TGCGCCAGCAGCCAGGATCCGGGACTAGCAAGCTACGAGCAGTACTTC
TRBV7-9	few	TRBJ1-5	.	CASSHRGYQPQHF	TGTGCCAGCAGCCATAGGGGGTATCAGCCCCAGCATTTT
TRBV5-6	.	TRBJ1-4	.	CASRNDRLLRKLFF	TGTGCCAGCAGGAATGACAGGCTCCTCAGAAAACTGTTTTTT
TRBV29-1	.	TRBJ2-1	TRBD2	CSVAWGLAGGNEQFF	TGCAGCGTTGCCTGGGGGCTAGCGGGAGGAAATGAGCAGTTCTTC
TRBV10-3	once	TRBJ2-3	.	CATHMGGEDTQYF	TGTGCCACCCACATGGGTGGTGAGGATACGCAGTATTTT
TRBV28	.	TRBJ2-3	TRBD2	CASSPTRTSGRRGDTQYF	TGTGCCAGCAGTCCGACCCGGACTAGCGGGAGACGGGGGGATACGCAGTATTTT
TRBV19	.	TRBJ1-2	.	CASSATGRAYGYTF	TGTGCCAGTAGCGCTACAGGGAGAGCGTATGGCTACACCTTC
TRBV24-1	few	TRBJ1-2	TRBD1	CATSDADRGFGYTF	TGTGCCACCAGTGATGCGGACAGGGGGTTTGGCTACACCTTC
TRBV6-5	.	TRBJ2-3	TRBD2	CASSFSGGRTDTQYF	TGTGCCAGCAGCTTTAGCGGGGGTCGCACAGATACGCAGTATTTT
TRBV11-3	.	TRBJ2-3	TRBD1	CASSLEIVRGSTDTQYF	TGTGCCAGCAGCTTAGAGATTGTCAGGGGGAGCACAGATACGCAGTATTTT
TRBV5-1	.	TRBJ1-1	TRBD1	CASRRGDSEGTEAFF	TGCGCCAGCAGAAGAGGGGACAGCGAAGGGACTGAAGCTTTCTTT
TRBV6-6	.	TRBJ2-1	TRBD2	CASNPERGGVNEQFF	TGTGCCAGCAACCCCGAGCGGGGGGGGGTCAATGAGCAGTTCTTC
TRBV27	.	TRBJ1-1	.	CASSGVMNTEAFF	TGTGCCAGCAGCGGAGTTATGAACACTGAAGCTTTCTTT
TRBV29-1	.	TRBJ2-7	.	CSYGEGYSHYEQYF	TGCAGCTACGGAGAGGGGTATTCCCACTACGAGCAGTACTTC
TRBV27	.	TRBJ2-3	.	CASSFLRALAYF	TGTGCCAGCAGTTTTTTGAGGGCTTTGGCGTATTTT
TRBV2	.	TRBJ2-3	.	CASSEAHYTDTQYF	TGTGCCAGCAGTGAAGCGCACTACACAGATACGCAGTATTTT
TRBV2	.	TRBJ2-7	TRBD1	CASSGQGGEQYF	TGTGCCAGCAGCGGACAGGGGGGCGAGCAGTACTTC
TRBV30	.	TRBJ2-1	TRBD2	CAWRLAGGFQVQFF	TGTGCCTGGAGACTAGCGGGGGGCTTCCAGGTGCAGTTCTTC
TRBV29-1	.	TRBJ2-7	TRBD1	CSAQRQGLEYF	TGCAGCGCGCAGAGACAGGGTCTAGAGTACTTC
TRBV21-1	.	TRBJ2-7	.	CASSTSVWDRTCYEQYF	TGTGCCAGCAGCACCTCTGTATGGGACAGGACTTGCTACGAGCAGTACTTC
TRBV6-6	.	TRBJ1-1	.	CASSYLTQGETEAFF	TGTGCCAGCAGTTACCTAACACAAGGGGAGACTGAAGCTTTCTTT
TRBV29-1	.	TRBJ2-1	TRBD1	CSGDRGDNEQFF	TGCAGCGGGGACAGGGGGGACAATGAGCAGTTCTTC
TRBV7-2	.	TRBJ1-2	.	CASSLEAAPTNYGYTF	TGTGCCAGCAGCTTAGAGGCGGCCCCCACTAACTATGGCTACACCTTC
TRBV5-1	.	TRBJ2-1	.	CASSLPRGGGNEQFF	TGCGCCAGCAGCCTCCCCCGGGGAGGGGGGAATGAGCAGTTCTTC
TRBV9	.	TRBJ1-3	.	CASSVEGGLGNTIYF	TGTGCCAGCAGCGTAGAAGGGGGGCTAGGAAACACCATATATTTT
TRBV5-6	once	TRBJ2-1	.	CASNSVSGFNEQFF	TGTGCCAGCAACTCGGTGTCGGGCTTCAATGAGCAGTTCTTC
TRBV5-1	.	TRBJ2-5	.	CASSLGNQETQYF	TGCGCCAGCAGCTTGGGGAACCAAGAGACCCAGTACTTC
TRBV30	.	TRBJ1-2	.	CAWEGRGGYGYTF	TGTGCCTGGGAGGGCAGGGGCGGCTATGGCTACACCTTC
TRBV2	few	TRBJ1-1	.	CASSGGVGEMNTEAFF	TGTGCCAGCAGTGGGGGTGTCGGGGAAATGAACACTGAAGCTTTCTTT
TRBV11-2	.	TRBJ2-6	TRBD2	CASTQIQRGGLAGANVLTF	TGTGCCAGCACCCAAATCCAGCGGGGGGGCCTCGCTGGGGCCAACGTCCTGACTTTC
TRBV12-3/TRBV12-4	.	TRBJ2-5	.	CASSLSRLETQYF	TGTGCCAGCAGCCTCTCCAGGTTGGAGACCCAGTACTTC
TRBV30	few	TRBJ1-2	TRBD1	CAWSVATGNYGYTF	TGTGCCTGGAGTGTAGCGACAGGGAACTATGGCTACACCTTC
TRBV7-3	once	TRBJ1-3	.	CASSHGDSGGNTIYF	TGTGCCAGCAGCCACGGGGACTCGGGGGGAAACACCATATATTTT
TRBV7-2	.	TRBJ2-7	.	CASSLERRGEKQYF	TGTGCCAGCAGCTTAGAACGCCGGGGAGAAAAGCAGTACTTC
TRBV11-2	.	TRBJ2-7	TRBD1	CASSLEGQGGAYEQYF	TGTGCCAGCAGCTTAGAGGGACAGGGAGGAGCCTACGAGCAGTACTTC
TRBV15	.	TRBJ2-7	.	CATSRDRGSHHEQYF	TGTGCCACCAGCAGAGACCGGGGTAGCCATCACGAGCAGTACTTC
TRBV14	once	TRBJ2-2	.	CASSPNSGELFF	TGTGCCAGCAGCCCCAATTCCGGGGAGCTGTTTTTT
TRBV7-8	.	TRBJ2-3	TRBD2	CASSSRATSGIGTDTQYF	TGTGCCAGCAGCTCGCGAGCGACTAGCGGGATCGGCACAGATACGCAGTATTTT
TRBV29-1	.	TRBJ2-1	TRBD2	CTTSGRAGNEQFF	TGCACAACTAGCGGGAGGGCCGGGAATGAGCAGTTCTTC
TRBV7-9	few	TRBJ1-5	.	CASSPGEQPQHF	TGTGCCAGCAGCCCAGGGGAGCAGCCCCAGCATTTT
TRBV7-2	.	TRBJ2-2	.	CASSPGALVTGELFF	TGTGCCAGCAGCCCCGGGGCTCTAGTGACCGGGGAGCTGTTTTTT
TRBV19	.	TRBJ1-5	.	CASSRGAGYSNQPQHF	TGTGCCAGTAGTAGGGGGGCGGGATATAGCAATCAGCCCCAGCATTTT
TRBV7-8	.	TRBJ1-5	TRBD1	CASSARTGFNQPQHF	TGTGCCAGCAGCGCACGGACAGGCTTCAATCAGCCCCAGCATTTT
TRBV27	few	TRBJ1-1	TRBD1	CASSSPTGGVFTEAFF	TGTGCCAGCAGTTCGCCGACAGGGGGAGTATTCACTGAAGCTTTCTTT
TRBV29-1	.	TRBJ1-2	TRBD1	CSVEALQGEEHGYTF	TGCAGCGTTGAAGCCCTACAGGGGGAAGAACATGGCTACACCTTC
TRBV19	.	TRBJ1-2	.	CASRDRVYGYTF	TGTGCCAGTAGGGACAGAGTCTATGGCTACACCTTC
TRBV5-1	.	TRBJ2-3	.	CASSLPSPDTQYF	TGCGCCAGCAGCTTACCCAGCCCAGATACGCAGTATTTT
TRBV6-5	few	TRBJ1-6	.	CASNSGGFFNSPLHF	TGTGCCAGCAACTCGGGGGGATTCTTTAATTCACCCCTCCACTTT
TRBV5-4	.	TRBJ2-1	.	CASSLVTGSYNEQFF	TGTGCCAGCAGCTTGGTGACAGGCTCCTACAATGAGCAGTTCTTC
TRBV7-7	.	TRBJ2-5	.	CASSLSGRETQYF	TGTGCTAGCAGCTTATCAGGGAGGGAGACCCAGTACTTC
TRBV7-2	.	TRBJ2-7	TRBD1	CASSLAGTGVYEQYF	TGTGCCAGCAGCTTAGCCGGGACAGGTGTTTACGAGCAGTACTTC
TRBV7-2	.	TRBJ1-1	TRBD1	CASSFIGQGTEAFF	TGTGCCAGCAGCTTTATAGGACAGGGCACTGAAGCTTTCTTT
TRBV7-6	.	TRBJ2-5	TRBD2	CASSLTAVAGSETQYF	TGTGCCAGCAGCTTAACGGCGGTAGCGGGATCTGAGACCCAGTACTTC
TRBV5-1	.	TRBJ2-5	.	CASSVNRDGAGTQYF	TGCGCCAGCAGCGTCAACCGGGACGGGGCGGGGACCCAGTACTTC